This T cell receptor beta chain was documented in a study of T-cell memory formation after mild COVID-19. Turning to the study itself: Clusters of TCRs were largely donor specific. Study-level findings and limits: Pre-infection memory carried some responding clones, suggesting that cross-reactive memory joined.

cDNA libraries for TCR alpha and TCR beta, carrying sample barcodes and UMIs, came from 5'RACE with constant-segment primers. TCRdb redid the calling of the 5' RACE reads with MiXCR, one entry per CDR3 protein. The sample includes about 180,000 distinct CDR3 sequences, roughly 16% of them seen just once. V lost 0 bases, J lost 4 bases, and 3 bases stayed unmatched. Germline CDR1 and CDR2: SGHKS and YYEKEE (reference sequence). The CDR3 sequence is 15 residues long. On this clonotype itself: Its antigen is undetermined.

The chain links TRBV5-5 to TRBJ2-7; TRBD2 aligns across 11 bases. The receptor comes from an adult woman who had mild COVID-19 (a few samples of this study predate the infection). Cell type and time point are not known. Sequencing input: PBMCs or a T cell subset sorted from them (not recorded which). The CDR3 sequence is CASSLEGTSGYEQYF. The CDR3 region has the DNA TGTGCCAGCAGCTTGGAAGGGACTAGCGGATACGAGCAGTACTTC.